This passage covers 18 T cell receptor beta chains from one sample sequenced in a study of beta chain features in type 1 diabetes. Study observations and caveats: Within each of all four CD4+ subsets, Type 1 diabetes patients had TCRB CDR3s that were moderately but significantly shorter.

Reverse transcribing all isolated RNA meant expressed TCRB transcripts were sequenced. The data were produced by immunoSEQ multiplex PCR, yet TCRdb's version contains in-frame clones alone and is incomplete. The data contain hundreds of thousands of clones, more than 12% of them singletons. These receptors' targets are unknown. Sequencing was performed on naive CD4+ T cells from blood. These receptors were taken from a man between 18 and 29 years old with type 1 diabetes.

The V call is TRBV23-1, the J call TRBJ2-7; no clear D. TRBV23-1 is an open reading frame, and its role is uncertain. Trimming cost V 3 bases and J 3 bases, with 12 bases left between them. CDR3 size: 14 residues. The CDR3 loop is CASSHGRINYEQYF. In nucleotides, the CDR3 is TGCGCCAGCAGTCATGGACGGATTAACTACGAGCAGTACTTC.

This clone was counted a few times. This chain joins TRBV2 and TRBJ1-5; no firm D call. Trimming pared 3 bases from V and 1 base from J, leaving 13 bases between. Per the germline V gene, CDR1 is SNHLY and CDR2 is FYNNEI. The CDR3 runs to 16 residues. CDR3 protein: CASSESVTRSNQPQHF. As DNA, the CDR3 is TGTGCCAGCAGTGAGTCGGTTACTCGCAGCAATCAGCCCCAGCATTTT.

The chain combines TRBV9 with TRBJ2-5, with 9 bases matching TRBD1. The CDR3 is made up of 14 amino acids. J lost 5 bases, V lost 4 bases, and 6 bases had no gene match. Germline-derived CDR1 and CDR2 are SGDLS and YYNGEE. CDR3 coding DNA: TGTGCCAGCAGCTCTCGGACAGGGGCCGAGACCCAGTACTTC. Amino acid sequence: CASSSRTGAETQYF.

The sample holds a few counts of this clone. In the same sample, other DNA sequences code for this CDR3. This chain connects TRBV7-9 to TRBJ2-5; D remains unclear. From germline, CDR1 is SEHNR and CDR2 FQNEAQ (reference sequence). Trimming removed 5 bases at V and 5 bases at J, with 9 bases between. The CDR3 is 12 residues long. The CDR3 here is CASSLSAETQYF. CDR3 nucleotide sequence: TGTGCCAGCAGCCTGAGTGCTGAGACCCAGTACTTC. Together with reference TRBV7-9 and TRBJ2-5, the CDR3 gives the full variable domain: DTGVSQNPRHKITKRGQNVTFRCDPISEHNRLYWYRQTLGQGPEFLTYFQNEAQLEKSRLLSDRFSAERPKGSFSTLEIQRTEQGDSAMYLCASSLSAETQYFGPGTRLLVL.

J is TRBJ1-1 and V is TRBV2; D gene ambiguous. CDR3 length: 13 residues. Trimming removed 8 bases at V and 5 bases at J, with 15 bases between. CDR1 and CDR2 from the germline V gene are SNHLY and FYNNEI. The DNA of the CDR3 is TGTGCCAGCGGTAGGGATTCGGGAACTGAAGCTTTCTTT. This gives the protein CASGRDSGTEAFF.

There are a few counts of this clone. The rearrangement links TRBV6-6 to TRBJ1-1, with D possibly matching TRBD1 (5 bases). V lost 2 bases, J lost 2 bases, and 15 bases lay in between. This CDR3 is built from 16 residues. Germline lookup yields CDR1 MNHNY and CDR2 SVGAGI (reference sequence). The CDR3, as DNA: TGTGCCAGCAGTTACCAATTAGGGACGGCTAACACTGAAGCTTTCTTT. Translation gives CASSYQLGTANTEAFF.

As regards this clone: Other DNA sequences in the same sample also yield this CDR3. The chain combines TRBV6-5 with TRBJ1-1; the D gene is possibly TRBD1 (5 bases). With 0 bases removed from V and 4 bases from J, the gap between germline ends came to 9 bases. Germline-derived CDR1 and CDR2 are MNHEY and SVGAGI. The CDR3 has 14 amino acids. Written as DNA, the CDR3 is TGTGCCAGCAGTTACTCAGGAGGGACCACTGAAGCTTTCTTT. Translated, it gives CASSYSGGTTEAFF.

This clone has a handful of counts. Other DNA sequences in the same sample also yield this CDR3. The chain couples TRBV28 to TRBJ2-7, with D possibly matching TRBD2 (5 bases). V was trimmed by 8 bases and J by 2 bases, leaving 10 bases between them. Germline CDR1 is MDHEN and CDR2 is SYDVKM. This CDR3 has 12 amino acids. CDR3 nucleotides: TGTGCCAGCCGGACGGGGACCTACGAGCAGTACTTC. It yields the protein CASRTGTYEQYF.

This chain joins TRBV7-2 and TRBJ2-7; 10 bases fit TRBD2. Germline trimming cut 5 bases from V and 1 base from J; bases unmatched to any gene: 8. The CDR3 totals 16 residues. Germline CDR1 reads SGHTA; CDR2 reads FQGNSA. The CDR3 reads CASSQQPSGSSYEQYF. The CDR3, as DNA: TGTGCCAGCAGCCAGCAACCTAGCGGGAGTTCCTACGAGCAGTACTTC.

This clone occurred a few times. This chain links TRBV7-9 with TRBJ2-7; 8 bases line up with TRBD1. The CDR3 sequence is 14 residues long. Germline CDR1 and CDR2: SEHNR and FQNEAQ (reference sequence). J lost 4 bases, V lost 4 bases, and 6 bases had no gene match. CDR3 coding DNA: TGTGCCAGCAGCTCCCTTCGGGACAGGTACGAGCAGTACTTC. Translated, it gives CASSSLRDRYEQYF.

This clone showed up just a few times. V usage is TRBV27 and J usage is TRBJ2-3; no clear D gene. The CDR3 runs 16 residues. Germline CDR1 is MNHEY and CDR2 is SMNVEV (reference sequence). V dropped 6 bases and J dropped 1 base, with 17 bases sitting between them. The CDR3 protein is CASRRGSPVGTDTQYF. Here the CDR3 DNA reads TGTGCCAGCAGGCGAGGCTCCCCAGTAGGCACAGATACGCAGTATTTT.

Comment on this clone: The sample carries other DNA sequences with the same CDR3. The V call is TRBV29-1, the J call TRBJ1-5, with 8 nucleotides matching TRBD1. The CDR3 loop spans 13 amino acids. Germline lookup yields CDR1 SQVTM and CDR2 ANQGSEA. V lost 4 bases, J lost 2 bases, and 1 base stayed unmatched. CDR3 in DNA: TGCAGCGTTGTGACAGGGGGCAATCAGCCCCAGCATTTT. Translation gives CSVVTGGNQPQHF.

This clone was observed a handful of times. The rearrangement links TRBV18 to TRBJ1-5; no clear D. Germline lookup yields CDR1 KGHSH and CDR2 LQKENI. The CDR3 totals 14 residues. V shed 4 bases and J shed 3 bases, with 10 bases lying between them. CDR3 amino acids: CASSLAENNQPQHF. CDR3 bases: TGTGCCAGCTCACTGGCGGAAAACAATCAGCCCCAGCATTTT.

This clone was recorded a few times. This rearrangement joins TRBV27 to TRBJ1-2, with D unclear. Germline lookup yields CDR1 MNHEY and CDR2 SMNVEV (reference sequence). V gave up 7 bases and J gave up 4 bases, with 10 bases separating them. CDR3 length: 12 residues. CDR3 coding DNA: TGTGCCAGCATGACGGGAGGCTATGGCTACACCTTC. Protein product: CASMTGGYGYTF.

This sequence joins TRBV30 and TRBJ1-2; D possibly corresponds to TRBD1 (5 bases). V lost 0 bases and J lost 4, with 9 bases in between. The CDR3 spans 13 residues. Germline values: CDR1 GTSNPN, CDR2 SVGIG (reference sequence). The CDR3 sequence: CAWSVDSRYGYTF. DNA for the CDR3: TGTGCCTGGAGTGTCGACAGCCGCTATGGCTACACCTTC. The full variable domain, its missing parts supplied by reference TRBV30 and TRBJ1-2, is SQTIHQWPATLVQPVGSPLSLECTVEGTSNPNLYWYRQAAGRGLQLLFYSVGIGQISSEVPQNLSASRPQDRQFILSSKKLLLSDSGFYLCAWSVDSRYGYTFGSGTRLTVV.

This clone turned up a few times. The chain is built from TRBV6-5 and TRBJ2-5; 8 positions agree with TRBD2. Germline CDR1 reads MNHEY; CDR2 reads SVGAGI. Trimming removed 4 bases from V and 4 bases from J; junction bases left unmatched: 11. This CDR3 has 16 amino acids. The CDR3 reads CASSLRGAPPGETQYF. The CDR3 nucleotides read TGTGCCAGCAGTTTGCGGGGGGCGCCTCCAGGAGAGACCCAGTACTTC.

This clone showed up just a few times. The rearrangement links TRBV6-5 to TRBJ2-4; weak D call: TRBD1 (6 bases). Germline assignment: CDR1 MNHEY and CDR2 SVGAGI. This CDR3 has 16 residues. Trimming took off 0 bases at V and 3 bases at J, with 12 bases between the two ends. This CDR3 reads CASSYSSGVGKNIQYF. As DNA, the CDR3 is TGTGCCAGCAGTTACTCGTCAGGGGTAGGCAAAAACATTCAGTACTTC.

The V call is TRBV15, the J call TRBJ2-1; the D is unclear. Trimming took off 3 bases at V and 11 bases at J, with 14 bases between the two ends. The CDR3 covers 13 residues. Per the germline V gene, CDR1 is LNHNV and CDR2 is YYDKDF (reference sequence). The CDR3 reads CATSSAHGPQQFF. CDR3 nucleotide sequence: TGTGCCACCAGCAGTGCCCATGGTCCCCAGCAGTTCTTC.